Below are 19 T cell receptor beta chains sequenced from a single sample in a study of T cells in localized non-small cell lung cancer. TCRdb keeps only in-frame clones here, not all; method: immunoSEQ multiplex PCR. The sample includes 55,000 to 65,000 clones, about 90% seen only once; the top ten take around 20%. Sequenced material: peripheral blood, taken before any cancer treatment. The receptors derive from a man between 40 and 75 years old with stage I squamous cell lung carcinoma.

V and J are TRBV20-1 and TRBJ2-7; unclear D gene. Germline V gene lookup returns CDR1 DFQATT and CDR2 SNEGSKA (reference sequence). V was shortened by 6 bases and J by 2 bases, with 8 bases between the two germline ends. The CDR3 loop spans 11 amino acids. CDR3 sequence reads: CSARTAYEQYF. The CDR3 DNA follows: TGCAGTGCGAGGACGGCCTACGAGCAGTACTTC.

The chain is built from TRBV28 and TRBJ1-2; D perhaps matches TRBD1 (5 bases). V dropped 2 bases and J dropped 0 bases, with 19 bases sitting between them. The CDR3 is 18 residues long. Germline lookup yields CDR1 MDHEN and CDR2 SYDVKM. In DNA form, the CDR3 reads TGTGCCAGCAGTTTAAAAGGGCCAGGGATCCCAGCTAACTATGGCTACACCTTC. Translated, it gives CASSLKGPGIPANYGYTF.

The chain carries TRBV11-3 and TRBJ2-2; TRBD1 is a possible D gene (5 bases). The CDR3 runs 13 residues. V was shortened by 5 bases and J by 6 bases, with 10 bases between the two germline ends. Germline loops: CDR1 SGHNT, CDR2 YENEEA. The CDR3 loop is CASSPARAGELFF. The CDR3 nucleotides read TGTGCCAGCAGCCCCGCCAGGGCCGGGGAGCTGTTTTTT.

A single count supports this clone. The chain uses TRBV7-8 and TRBJ2-1; D may be TRBD2 (6 bases). Germline CDR1 reads SGHVS; CDR2 reads FQNEAQ. The CDR3 totals 15 residues. Trimming took off 5 bases at V and 0 bases at J, with 11 bases between the two ends. The CDR3 bases are TGTGCCAGCAGCCGACGCGGGGACTCCTACAATGAGCAGTTCTTC. Translation: CASSRRGDSYNEQFF.

The chain has TRBV28 and TRBJ2-7; TRBD1 is a possible D gene (6 bases). The length of the CDR3 is 14 residues. V lost 6 bases, J lost 3 bases, and 15 bases lay in between. Germline lookup yields CDR1 MDHEN and CDR2 SYDVKM. The CDR3 DNA is TGTGCCAGCAGACACCGGGACACCAACTACGAGCAGTACTTC. This sequence encodes CASRHRDTNYEQYF.

This clone has only one observation. J is TRBJ2-7 and V is TRBV6-6; D is ambiguous. Germline CDR1 MNHNY, CDR2 SVGAGI (reference sequence). The CDR3 consists of 13 residues. In nucleotides, the CDR3 is TGTGTCACCTCCAATCCTCCCCCCTACGAGCAGTACTTC. This translates into CVTSNPPPYEQYF.

This chain uses TRBV7-8 with TRBJ2-7, with D perhaps being TRBD1 or TRBD2 (5 bases each). Trimming took off 2 bases at V and 6 bases at J, with 8 bases between the two ends. This CDR3 comprises 12 residues. CDR1 and CDR2 (germline): SGHVS, FQNEAQ. The CDR3 coding sequence is TGTGCCAGCAGCTTACCGGGGCGCGAGCAGTACTTC. Protein: CASSLPGREQYF.

This clone was recorded only once. The V call is TRBV7-9, the J call TRBJ1-2, with TRBD1 matching over 12 bases. CDR1 and CDR2 from the germline V gene are SEHNR and FQNEAQ (reference sequence). The CDR3 spans 14 residues. With V trimmed by 3 bases and J by 6 bases, 2 bases remained unmatched. The CDR3 DNA sequence: TGTGCCAGCAGCTTTGGGACAGGGGGCAATGGCTACACCTTC. Protein sequence: CASSFGTGGNGYTF.

The V and J genes are TRBV19 and TRBJ2-3; possible D gene TRBD2, 5 bases. V was cut by 0 bases and J by 0 bases, with 13 bases left in between. Germline lookup yields CDR1 LNHDA and CDR2 SQIVND (reference sequence). This CDR3 has 17 amino acids. CDR3 in DNA: TGTGCCAGTAGTATAGACGCGGGCCACTTAAGCACAGATACGCAGTATTTT. It is translated as CASSIDAGHLSTDTQYF. Full variable domain (remainder filled in from reference TRBV19 and TRBJ2-3): DGGITQSPKYLFRKEGQNVTLSCEQNLNHDAMYWYRQDPGQGLRLIYYSQIVNDFQKGDIAEGYSVSREKKESFPLTVTSAQKNPTAFYLCASSIDAGHLSTDTQYFGPGTRLTVL.

V gene TRBV28 combines with J gene TRBJ2-1, with 13 nucleotides matching TRBD2. The germline CDR1 and CDR2 sequences are MDHEN and SYDVKM. The CDR3 spans 17 residues. V lost 6 bases to trimming and J lost 7 bases; unmatched junction nucleotides: 12. In DNA, the CDR3 is TGTGCCAGCAGCTCCCCGGGACTAGCGGGAAGGAGGAATGAGCAGTTCTTC. Translation: CASSSPGLAGRRNEQFF.

The count of this clone is one. This sequence joins TRBV27 and TRBJ2-6; D is undetermined. Germline assignment: CDR1 MNHEY and CDR2 SMNVEV (reference sequence). The CDR3 spans 18 residues. V shed 6 bases and J shed 0 bases, with 18 bases lying between them. The CDR3 nucleotides read TGTGCCAGCAGAATGCGGCCTCTCCTAGACTCTGGGGCCAACGTCCTGACTTTC. It specifies CASRMRPLLDSGANVLTF.

V and J are TRBV7-9 and TRBJ1-3, with D hard to call. There are 15 residues in the CDR3. Germline values: CDR1 SEHNR, CDR2 FQNEAQ (reference sequence). V gave up 3 bases and J gave up 0 bases, with 9 bases separating them. CDR3 sequence reads: CASSLSLSSGNTIYF. The CDR3 DNA reads TGTGCCAGCAGCTTGTCCCTCTCCTCTGGAAACACCATATATTTT.

V is TRBV19 and J is TRBJ1-4; unclear D gene. V was shortened by 8 bases and J by 0 bases, with 10 bases between the two germline ends. The CDR3 covers 14 residues. CDR1 is LNHDA and CDR2 is SQIVND in the germline V gene (reference sequence). The DNA of the CDR3 is TGTGCCAGTGTGGACGGTTCAACTAATGAAAAACTGTTTTTT. It translates to CASVDGSTNEKLFF. Combining the CDR3 with reference TRBV19 and TRBJ1-4 gives the whole variable domain DGGITQSPKYLFRKEGQNVTLSCEQNLNHDAMYWYRQDPGQGLRLIYYSQIVNDFQKGDIAEGYSVSREKKESFPLTVTSAQKNPTAFYLCASVDGSTNEKLFFGSGTQLSVL.

The chain links TRBV4-3 to TRBJ2-5; 13 bases fit TRBD2. The germline V gene encodes CDR1 LGHNA and CDR2 YSLEER. V shed 3 bases and J 0 bases; nucleotides not matched to a gene: 1. This CDR3 has 16 residues. The CDR3 here is CASSHGLAGDQETQYF. The CDR3 DNA sequence: TGCGCCAGCAGCCATGGACTAGCGGGGGACCAAGAGACCCAGTACTTC.

The chain is built from TRBV11-1 and TRBJ2-1, with 9 bases that match TRBD2. The CDR3 spans 14 residues. Germline V gene lookup returns CDR1 SGHAT and CDR2 FQDESV (reference sequence). Trimming took 7 bases from V and 2 from J; bases not matched to a gene: 3. Here the CDR3 DNA reads TGTGCCAGCAATAGCGGGAGACCCTACAATGAGCAGTTCTTC. Protein sequence: CASNSGRPYNEQFF. Full variable domain (remainder filled in from reference TRBV11-1 and TRBJ2-1): EAEVAQSPRYKITEKSQAVAFWCDPISGHATLYWYRQILGQGPELLVQFQDESVVDDSQLPKDRFSAERLKGVDSTLKIQPAELGDSAMYLCASNSGRPYNEQFFGPGTRLTVL.

This clone showed up just once. The V call is TRBV6-6, the J call TRBJ2-2; D could derive from TRBD1 or TRBD2 (5 bases each). V lost 7 bases and J 11 bases, leaving 17 bases between the germline ends. CDR3 length: 13 residues. CDR1 MNHNY and CDR2 SVGAGI come from the germline V gene (reference sequence). CDR3 nucleotides: TGTGCCAGCATTACAGGCCCAGGAGGCGAGCTGTTTTTT. It yields the protein CASITGPGGELFF.

This chain connects TRBV5-8 to TRBJ2-1; perhaps TRBD1 as D (5 bases). The CDR3 sequence is 14 residues long. Germline V CDR1 and CDR2: SGHTS, YDEGEE. Trimming pared 8 bases from V and 5 bases from J, leaving 17 bases between. The CDR3 sequence: CASPFRDYDNEQFF. The CDR3 DNA reads as TGTGCCAGTCCGTTCAGGGATTACGACAATGAGCAGTTCTTC.

The chain's CDR3 is CASSPRQGAADTQYF. CDR3 coding DNA: TGTGCCAGCAGCCCCAGACAGGGGGCGGCGGATACGCAGTATTTT. This sequence joins TRBV5-4 and TRBJ2-3, with 10 bases matching TRBD1. Germline V CDR1 and CDR2: SGHNT, YYREEE (reference sequence). The CDR3 sequence is 15 residues long. V gave up 4 bases and J gave up 6 bases; unmatched junction bases: 8. The whole variable domain, remainder taken from reference TRBV5-4 and TRBJ2-3, is ETGVTQSPTHLIKTRGQQVTLRCSSQSGHNTVSWYQQALGQGPQFIFQYYREEENGRGNFPPRFSGLQFPNYSSELNVNALELDDSALYLCASSPRQGAADTQYFGPGTRLTVL.

Here the CDR3 reads CASSKSGHEETQYF. The CDR3, as DNA: TGTGCCAGCAGCAAATCGGGCCACGAGGAGACCCAGTACTTC. The rearrangement joins TRBV21-1 to TRBJ2-5. TRBV21-1 is designated a pseudogene. This CDR3 comprises 14 residues.